Following are 30 T cell receptor beta chains from one sample sequenced in a study of T cells after posttransplantation cyclophosphamide. The naive gate required viable CD3+CD4+ or CD3+CD8+ cells with CCR7+CD45RA+CD45RO-CD95-CD27+CD28+ phenotype. This table comes from immunoSEQ multiplex PCR, and its TCRdb copy is limited to in-frame clones, with some not included. The data contain about 32,000 clones, about 91% of them singletons. The source material was naive CD4+ T cells sorted from blood. All receptors derive from a man aged 25 to 40 in good health and a related stem cell transplant donor.

This chain connects TRBV19 to TRBJ1-4; D might be TRBD1 (6 bases). The CDR3 consists of 13 residues. Per the germline V gene, CDR1 is LNHDA and CDR2 is SQIVND (reference sequence). V was shortened by 5 bases and J by 4 bases, with 8 bases between the two germline ends. The CDR3 nucleotides are TGTGCCAGTAGTCAGGGGATTAATGAAAAACTGTTTTTT. Its protein product is CASSQGINEKLFF.

The chain links TRBV6-6 to TRBJ1-1; D unclear. Trimming took off 6 bases at V and 3 bases at J, with 17 bases between the two ends. The CDR3 consists of 15 residues. Germline V lookup: CDR1 MNHNY, CDR2 SVGAGI (reference sequence). In DNA, the CDR3 is TGTGCCAGCAGGTACCCGGGCCGCGGGGACACTGAAGCTTTCTTT. Translation: CASRYPGRGDTEAFF.

The chain combines TRBV6-5 with TRBJ2-1; no clear D gene. Trimming cost V 10 bases and J 6 bases, with 10 bases left between them. Germline V gene sequence: CDR1 MNHEY, CDR2 SVGAGI. This CDR3 is built from 11 residues. CDR3 residues: CATLKVNEQFF. The CDR3 region has the DNA TGTGCCACCCTAAAAGTCAATGAGCAGTTCTTC.

The count of this clone is one. The CDR3 reads CSVERDRGTEQYF. The CDR3 coding sequence is TGCAGCGTTGAACGCGACAGGGGCACCGAGCAGTACTTC. The chain employs TRBV29-1 and TRBJ2-5; 8 bases match TRBD1. The J call may be incorrect, as the DNA end agrees better with TRBJ2-7. This CDR3 spans 13 amino acids. Germline CDR1 SQVTM, CDR2 ANQGSEA.

The V call is TRBV9, the J call TRBJ2-1; 12 bases are a match to TRBD2. The CDR3 sequence is 15 residues long. V was clipped by 4 bases and J by 6 bases; unmatched bases: 5. Germline CDR1 is SGDLS and CDR2 is YYNGEE. CDR3 amino acids: CASSFGLAGPNEQFF. The CDR3 nucleotides read TGTGCCAGCAGCTTCGGACTAGCGGGGCCCAATGAGCAGTTCTTC.

This chain uses TRBV6-5 with TRBJ2-3, with 7 positions matching TRBD1. This CDR3 comprises 15 residues. V was pared by 7 bases and J by 5 bases, with 12 bases of the junction left unmatched. From germline, CDR1 is MNHEY and CDR2 SVGAGI. The CDR3 is CASMVQGSPRDTQYF. The CDR3 nucleotides are TGTGCCAGCATGGTACAGGGGTCTCCACGAGATACGCAGTATTTT.

The chain uses TRBV6-5 and TRBJ1-2; a possible D gene is TRBD1 (5 bases). Germline loops: CDR1 MNHEY, CDR2 SVGAGI. This CDR3 contains 13 residues. The V gene lost 5 bases and the J gene lost 6 bases, with 13 bases spanning the gap. CDR3 sequence reads: CASSLQGVDGYTF. DNA for the CDR3: TGTGCCAGCAGTCTCCAGGGTGTCGATGGCTACACCTTC.

The chain recombines TRBV7-8 with TRBJ2-7; D unresolved. The ends were cut back, 4 bases at V and 2 bases at J, with 12 bases in the middle. This CDR3 is 14 amino acids long. CDR1 and CDR2 from the germline V gene are SGHVS and FQNEAQ. The CDR3 DNA is TGTGCCAGCAGCTCGAGGCGTGTAACCTACGAGCAGTACTTC. Encoded protein: CASSSRRVTYEQYF.

CDR3 sequence (DNA): TGTGCCAGCTCCCAAGACAGCCCCGGACGGGAGACCCAGTACTTC. It is translated as CASSQDSPGRETQYF. The genes are TRBV6-5 and TRBJ2-5, with D possibly being TRBD1 (5 bases). CDR1 is MNHEY, CDR2 SVGAGI, per germline. This CDR3 contains 15 residues. V lost 8 bases and J 5 bases, leaving 21 bases between the germline ends.

The J gene is TRBJ1-1, the V gene TRBV7-9, with unresolved D. Germline loops: CDR1 SEHNR, CDR2 FQNEAQ (reference sequence). The CDR3 contains 17 residues. Trimming left V 3 bases short and J 1 base short, with 18 bases between. CDR3 in amino acids: CASSFVPGRAENTEAFF. DNA for the CDR3: TGTGCCAGCAGCTTTGTACCGGGGAGGGCGGAGAACACTGAAGCTTTCTTT.

The genes are TRBV9 and TRBJ2-7; possible D gene TRBD2, 5 bases. With 0 bases removed from V and 7 bases from J, the gap between germline ends came to 20 bases. CDR3 length: 16 residues. Germline V lookup: CDR1 SGDLS, CDR2 YYNGEE. The CDR3 loop is CASSVATIPWSGEQYF. CDR3 DNA: TGTGCCAGCAGCGTAGCTACTATCCCCTGGTCGGGGGAGCAGTACTTC.

The chain uses TRBV4-1 and TRBJ1-5, with 7 positions matching TRBD1. The V and J ends lost 1 base and 3 bases, in that order; junction bases with no gene match: 3. Germline CDR1 MGHRA, CDR2 YSYEKL. CDR3 length: 15 amino acids. This CDR3 reads CASSQGDRDNQPQHF. CDR3 bases: TGCGCCAGCAGCCAAGGTGACAGGGACAATCAGCCCCAGCATTTT.

J is TRBJ1-2 and V is TRBV7-2; the match to TRBD1 covers 7 bases. The germline V gene has CDR1 SGHTA and CDR2 FQGNSA. V lost 5 bases, J lost 5 bases, and 5 bases stayed unmatched. The CDR3 totals 13 residues. The CDR3 DNA reads TGTGCCAGCAGCGCCGGGACAGAGTATGGCTACACCTTC. Translation gives CASSAGTEYGYTF.

The chain recombines TRBV6-1 with TRBJ1-1; possible D gene TRBD1, 6 bases. V was trimmed by 6 bases and J by 3 bases, leaving 14 bases between them. Germline-derived CDR1 and CDR2 are MNHNS and SASEGT. CDR3 length: 14 amino acids. The CDR3 bases are TGTGCCAGCAGACCAGGGGTCTCGGACACTGAAGCTTTCTTT. Translating gives CASRPGVSDTEAFF.

The chain employs TRBV5-1 and TRBJ2-7; TRBD1 might be the D (6 bases). V lost 2 bases to trimming and J lost 12 bases, with 15 bases between them. Per germline, CDR1 SGHRS and CDR2 YFSETQ. CDR3 length: 12 residues. The CDR3 reads CASSLDRTEWYF. The CDR3 DNA is TGCGCCAGCAGCTTAGACAGGACCGAGTGGTACTTC.

The rearrangement links TRBV5-6 to TRBJ1-1, with 9 bases matching TRBD1. The CDR3 loop spans 14 amino acids. V shed 5 bases and J 4 bases; nucleotides not matched to a gene: 6. In germline, CDR1 is SGHDT, CDR2 YYEEEE. In nucleotides, the CDR3 is TGTGCCAGCAGGAACCGGGACAGGGTCACTGAAGCTTTCTTT. Translating it yields CASRNRDRVTEAFF.

The chain carries TRBV5-1 and TRBJ2-7; 12 nucleotides agree with TRBD2. Germline-derived CDR1 and CDR2 are SGHRS and YFSETQ. V gave up 3 bases and J gave up 2 bases; unmatched junction bases: 3. This CDR3 region has 15 residues. The CDR3 reads CASSSGLAGPYEQYF. CDR3 sequence (DNA): TGCGCCAGCAGCTCGGGACTAGCGGGTCCCTACGAGCAGTACTTC.

This chain links TRBV19 with TRBJ1-2; possibly TRBD1 for D (5 bases). V was clipped by 3 bases and J by 7 bases, with 12 bases between them. The CDR3 length is 13 residues. Per the germline V gene, CDR1 is LNHDA and CDR2 is SQIVND (reference sequence). CDR3 protein: CASSIGAGLGYTF. The CDR3 DNA reads as TGTGCCAGTAGTATTGGGGCAGGGCTTGGCTACACCTTC.

The CDR3 loop is CASSGDRGWSGELFF. The CDR3 DNA reads as TGTGCCAGCAGCGGAGACAGGGGCTGGTCCGGGGAGCTGTTTTTT. The chain joins TRBV5-6 to TRBJ2-2; 8 nucleotides agree with TRBD1. Losses at the gene ends were 4 bases for V and 6 bases for J; bases not matched to a gene: 8. The CDR3 spans 15 residues. Germline CDR1 reads SGHDT; CDR2 reads YYEEEE. Based on the CDR3 plus reference TRBV5-6 and TRBJ2-2, the full variable domain is DAGVTQSPTHLIKTRGQQVTLRCSPKSGHDTVSWYQQALGQGPQFIFQYYEEEERQRGNFPDRFSGHQFPNYSSELNVNALLLGDSALYLCASSGDRGWSGELFFGEGSRLTVL.

The chain couples TRBV7-2 to TRBJ1-5, with D perhaps TRBD1 (6 bases). The germline CDR1 and CDR2 sequences are SGHTA and FQGNSA. There are 14 residues in the CDR3. V gave up 5 bases and J gave up 6 bases, with 14 bases separating them. The CDR3 DNA reads as TGTGCCAGCAGCGAACGGGGGGGCGGTCAGCCCCAGCATTTT. Amino acid sequence: CASSERGGGQPQHF.

The chain recombines TRBV5-4 with TRBJ2-1, with 9 bases lining up with TRBD2. The CDR3 spans 16 residues. Germline lookup yields CDR1 SGHNT and CDR2 YYREEE (reference sequence). J lost 10 bases, V lost 0 bases, and 11 bases had no gene match. The CDR3 bases are TGTGCCAGCAGCTTGGCCGGGGGCAGCGGGGGGACGGAGCAGTTCTTC. Protein sequence: CASSLAGGSGGTEQFF.

This chain links TRBV19 with TRBJ1-5; D not resolved. Germline-derived CDR1 and CDR2 are LNHDA and SQIVND (reference sequence). Trimming removed 6 bases at V and 4 bases at J, with 7 bases between. There are 12 residues in the CDR3. The CDR3 sequence is CASRGANQPQHF. The CDR3 DNA follows: TGTGCCAGTAGGGGCGCTAATCAGCCCCAGCATTTT.

The V and J genes are TRBV9 and TRBJ1-3; 9 nucleotides line up with TRBD1. The V and J ends lost 4 bases and 0 bases, in that order; junction bases with no gene match: 14. This CDR3 has 19 amino acids. From germline, CDR1 is SGDLS and CDR2 YYNGEE. The CDR3 sequence: CASSPTSDRGLSSGNTIYF. DNA of the CDR3: TGTGCCAGCAGCCCAACGTCGGACAGGGGTTTGAGCTCTGGAAACACCATATATTTT.

This chain joins TRBV6-6 and TRBJ1-2; possible D gene TRBD1, 6 bases. The CDR3 extends over 14 amino acids. V was trimmed by 5 bases and J by 3 bases, leaving 13 bases between them. CDR1 and CDR2 (germline): MNHNY, SVGAGI (reference sequence). The CDR3, as DNA: TGTGCCAGCAGTATTGGGGGCAAAGACTATGGCTACACCTTC. Translated, it gives CASSIGGKDYGYTF.

This clone showed up just once. The chain has TRBV2 and TRBJ2-7, with a weak D call TRBD1 (6 bases). The V gene lost 2 bases and the J gene lost 2 bases, with 7 bases spanning the gap. This CDR3 is 13 amino acids long. Germline CDR1 reads SNHLY; CDR2 reads FYNNEI. The CDR3 DNA reads as TGTGCCAGCAGTGAACAGGGGCCCTACGAGCAGTACTTC. It translates to CASSEQGPYEQYF. Full variable domain (missing parts from reference TRBV2 and TRBJ2-7): EPEVTQTPSHQVTQMGQEVILRCVPISNHLYFYWYRQILGQKVEFLVSFYNNEISEKSEIFDDQFSVERPDGSNFTLKIRSTKLEDSAMYFCASSEQGPYEQYFGPGTRLTVT.

The chain employs TRBV11-2 and TRBJ2-7; D is perhaps TRBD1 (5 bases). V gave up 4 bases and J gave up 2 bases, with 12 bases separating them. The CDR3 is 14 residues long. Germline CDR1 reads SGHAT; CDR2 reads FQNNGV. This chain's CDR3 is CASSSRQLTYEQYF. CDR3 coding DNA: TGTGCCAGCAGCTCACGACAGCTAACCTACGAGCAGTACTTC.

The rearrangement joins TRBV11-3 to TRBJ2-1, with D hard to call. V was trimmed by 5 bases and J by 0 bases, leaving 11 bases between them. Germline CDR1 SGHNT, CDR2 YENEEA. The CDR3 runs 15 residues. CDR3 amino acids: CASSLSSSSYNEQFF. The DNA of the CDR3 is TGTGCCAGCAGCCTTAGCAGTAGCTCCTACAATGAGCAGTTCTTC.

J is TRBJ2-7 and V is TRBV29-1, with a possible D match to TRBD2 (7 bases). The CDR3 has 15 amino acids. Trimming removed 6 bases at V and 0 bases at J, with 18 bases between. Germline loops: CDR1 SQVTM, CDR2 ANQGSEA. Here the CDR3 reads CSVGGGGSTSYEQYF. The DNA for the CDR3 is TGCAGCGTGGGAGGGGGGGGGTCGACCTCCTACGAGCAGTACTTC.

The chain links TRBV5-5 to TRBJ1-4; 8 bases are shared with TRBD1. The CDR3 totals 16 residues. V was clipped by 1 base and J by 3 bases; unmatched bases: 5. Germline V gives CDR1 SGHKS, CDR2 YYEKEE (reference sequence). The CDR3, as DNA: TGTGCCAGCAGCTTGTTACAGGGGGTCCCTAATGAAAAACTGTTTTTT. Its translation: CASSLLQGVPNEKLFF.

V and J are TRBV7-8 and TRBJ2-7; D possibly corresponds to TRBD1 (6 bases). V gave up 5 bases and J gave up 0 bases, with 20 bases separating them. This CDR3 spans 17 amino acids. Germline CDR1 reads SGHVS; CDR2 reads FQNEAQ. For the CDR3, the DNA is TGTGCCAGCAGCGCGGTCAGGGGCCCCCGTAGCTCCTACGAGCAGTACTTC. It specifies CASSAVRGPRSSYEQYF. Full variable domain (remainder filled in from reference TRBV7-8 and TRBJ2-7): GAGVSQSPRYKVAKRGQDVALRCDPISGHVSLFWYQQALGQGPEFLTYFQNEAQLDKSGLPSDRFFAERPEGSVSTLKIQRTQQEDSAVYLCASSAVRGPRSSYEQYFGPGTRLTVT.